The TCR beta chain described here comes from a study of blood T cell repertoires in COVID-19. Study context: Samples of COVID-19 (acute and convalescent) were obtained from the United States, Italy and Spain. T cells, B-cell-depleted T cells, or PBMCs supplied cDNA or gDNA.

How the authors handled the data: How many nucleated cells were present was estimated from reference gene primer amplification. Measured with immunoSEQ multiplex PCR; TCRdb has only the in-frame clones, and not every one. The V and J calls and clone size are taken from that table; D and trimming were inferred from the DNA. The table lists 51,000 or so clones, approximately 83% of them singletons, with 6.9% in the top ten. Sequences were obtained from peripheral blood. This clonotype was sampled from a man in his 70s with active COVID-19.

CDR3: CASSSQGEVYGYTF. CDR3 sequence (DNA): TGTGCCAGCAGCTCTCAGGGGGAAGTCTATGGCTACACCTTC. The chain has TRBV5-4 and TRBJ1-2, with 7 nucleotides matching TRBD1. The CDR3 has 14 amino acids. Germline CDR1 is SGHNT and CDR2 is YYREEE (reference sequence). V lost 3 bases and J lost 4; bases outside the gene matches: 6.